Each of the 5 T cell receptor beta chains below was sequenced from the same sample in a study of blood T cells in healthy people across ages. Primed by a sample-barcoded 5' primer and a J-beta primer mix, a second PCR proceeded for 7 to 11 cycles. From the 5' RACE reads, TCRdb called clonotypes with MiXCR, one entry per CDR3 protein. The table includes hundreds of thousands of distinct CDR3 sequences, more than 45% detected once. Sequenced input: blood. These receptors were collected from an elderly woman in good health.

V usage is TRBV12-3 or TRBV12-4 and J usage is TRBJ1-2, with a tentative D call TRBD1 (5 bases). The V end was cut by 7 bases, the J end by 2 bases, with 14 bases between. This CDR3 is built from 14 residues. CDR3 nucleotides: TGTGCCAGCACCCCGGGACGGACGAACTATGGCTACACCTTC. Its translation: CASTPGRTNYGYTF.

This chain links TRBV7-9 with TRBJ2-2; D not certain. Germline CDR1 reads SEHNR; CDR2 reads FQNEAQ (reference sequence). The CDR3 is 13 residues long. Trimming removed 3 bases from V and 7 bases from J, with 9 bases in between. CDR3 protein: CASSFVVLGELFF. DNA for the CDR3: TGTGCCAGCAGCTTTGTTGTCCTCGGGGAGCTGTTTTTT. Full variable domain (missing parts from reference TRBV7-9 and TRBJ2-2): DTGVSQNPRHKITKRGQNVTFRCDPISEHNRLYWYRQTLGQGPEFLTYFQNEAQLEKSRLLSDRFSAERPKGSFSTLEIQRTEQGDSAMYLCASSFVVLGELFFGEGSRLTVL.

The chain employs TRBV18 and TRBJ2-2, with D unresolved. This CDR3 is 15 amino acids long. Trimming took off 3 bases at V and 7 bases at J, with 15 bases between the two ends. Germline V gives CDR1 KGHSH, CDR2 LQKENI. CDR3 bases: TGTGCCAGCTCACCCAGCGCGTCGGAAAGCGGGGAGCTGTTTTTT. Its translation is CASSPSASESGELFF.

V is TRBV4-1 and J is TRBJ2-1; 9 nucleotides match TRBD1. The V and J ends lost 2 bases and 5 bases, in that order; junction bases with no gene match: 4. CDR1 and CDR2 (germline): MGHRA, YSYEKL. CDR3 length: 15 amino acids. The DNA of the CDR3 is TGCGCCAGCAGCCAAATACAGGGGGCGGACAATGAGCAGTTCTTC. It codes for CASSQIQGADNEQFF.

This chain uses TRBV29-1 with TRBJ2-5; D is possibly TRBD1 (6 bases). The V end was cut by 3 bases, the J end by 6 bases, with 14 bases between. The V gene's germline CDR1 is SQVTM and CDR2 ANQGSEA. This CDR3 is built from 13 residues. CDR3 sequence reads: CSVEAEGGKTQYF. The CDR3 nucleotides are TGCAGCGTTGAGGCGGAAGGGGGAAAGACCCAGTACTTC.